This TCR beta chain was recovered during a study of STAT5B mutations in CD4+ large granular lymphocyte leukemia. The count of this clone is one. Its antigen is not identified. The V end lost 1 base, the J end lost 2 bases, and 8 bases lay between the germline ends. Germline V gives CDR1 SEHNR, CDR2 FQNEAQ (reference sequence). The CDR3 loop spans 14 amino acids. Study observations and caveats: 8/27 top patient clones versus 2/35 control clones were TRBV06-family.

The survey-level immunoSEQ assay was used. TCRdb keeps only in-frame clones here, not all; method: immunoSEQ multiplex PCR. The top ten clones hold approximately 0.43% of a sample with about 32,000 clones, approximately 76% of them seen once. The TCR comes from a human donor in good health. The sample taken for sequencing was CD4+ T cells from blood buffy coats. The V call is TRBV7-9, the J call TRBJ1-1; D ambiguous. This chain's CDR3 is CASSLVGLNTEAFF. CDR3 bases: TGTGCCAGCAGCTTAGTTGGACTAAACACTGAAGCTTTCTTT.